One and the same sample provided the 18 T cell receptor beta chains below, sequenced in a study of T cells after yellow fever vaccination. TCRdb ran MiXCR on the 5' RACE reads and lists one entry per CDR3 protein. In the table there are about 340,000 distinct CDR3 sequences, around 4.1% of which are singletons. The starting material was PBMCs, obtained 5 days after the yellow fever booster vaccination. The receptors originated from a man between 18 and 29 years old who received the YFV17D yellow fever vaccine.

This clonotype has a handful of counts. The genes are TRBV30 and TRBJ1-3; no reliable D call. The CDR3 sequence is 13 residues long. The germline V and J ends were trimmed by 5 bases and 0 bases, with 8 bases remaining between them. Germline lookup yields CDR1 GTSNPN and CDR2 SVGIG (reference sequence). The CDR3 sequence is CAWDTSSGNTIYF. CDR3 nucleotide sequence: TGTGCCTGGGATACCTCCTCTGGAAACACCATATATTTT.

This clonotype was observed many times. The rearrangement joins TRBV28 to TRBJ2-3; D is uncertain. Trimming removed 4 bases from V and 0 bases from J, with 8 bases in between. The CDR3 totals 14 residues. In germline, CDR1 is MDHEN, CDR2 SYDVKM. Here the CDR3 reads CASSSSGSTDTQYF. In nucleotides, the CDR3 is TGTGCCAGCAGTTCCTCGGGTAGCACAGATACGCAGTATTTT.

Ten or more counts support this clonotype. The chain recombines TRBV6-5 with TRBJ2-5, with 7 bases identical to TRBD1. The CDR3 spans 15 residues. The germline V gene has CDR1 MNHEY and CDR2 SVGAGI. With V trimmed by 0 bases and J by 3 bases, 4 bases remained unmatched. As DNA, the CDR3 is TGTGCCAGCAGTTACTCGCCAGGGGGTAAAGAGACCCAGTACTTC. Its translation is CASSYSPGGKETQYF.

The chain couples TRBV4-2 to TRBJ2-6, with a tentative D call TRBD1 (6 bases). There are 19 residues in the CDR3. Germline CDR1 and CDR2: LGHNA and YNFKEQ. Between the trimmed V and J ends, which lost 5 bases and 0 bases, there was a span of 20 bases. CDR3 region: CASSSSGARKYSGANVLTF. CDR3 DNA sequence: TGTGCCAGCAGCAGTTCAGGGGCCAGGAAGTACTCTGGGGCCAACGTCCTGACTTTC.

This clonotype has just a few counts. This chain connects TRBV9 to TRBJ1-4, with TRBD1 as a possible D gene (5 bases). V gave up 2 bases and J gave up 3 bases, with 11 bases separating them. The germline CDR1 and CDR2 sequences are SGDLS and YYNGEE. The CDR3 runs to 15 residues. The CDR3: CASSVGTRANEKLFF. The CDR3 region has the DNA TGTGCCAGCAGCGTCGGGACGAGGGCTAATGAAAAACTGTTTTTT.

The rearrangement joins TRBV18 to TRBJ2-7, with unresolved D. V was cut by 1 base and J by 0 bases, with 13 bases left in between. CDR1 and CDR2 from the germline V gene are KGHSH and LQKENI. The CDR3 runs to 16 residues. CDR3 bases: TGTGCCAGCTCACCACGTCGGAGCAGTAGCTCCTACGAGCAGTACGTC. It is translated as CASSPRRSSSSYEQYV.

The CDR3 nucleotides are TGTGCCAGCAGCCCGCGGACTACGTACCAAGAGACCCAGTACTTC. Protein product: CASSPRTTYQETQYF. The gene calls are TRBV7-2 and TRBJ2-5, with a possible D match to TRBD2 (6 bases). CDR3 length equals 15 residues. Germline V gene data show CDR1 as SGHTA and CDR2 as FQGNSA. Trimming cost V 5 bases and J 0 bases, with 13 bases left between them.

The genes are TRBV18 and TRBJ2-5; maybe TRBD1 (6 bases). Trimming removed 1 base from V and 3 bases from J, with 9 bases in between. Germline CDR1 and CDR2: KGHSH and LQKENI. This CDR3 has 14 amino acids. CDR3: CASSPLTGEETQYF. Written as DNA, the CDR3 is TGTGCCAGCTCACCACTGACAGGAGAAGAGACCCAGTACTTC.

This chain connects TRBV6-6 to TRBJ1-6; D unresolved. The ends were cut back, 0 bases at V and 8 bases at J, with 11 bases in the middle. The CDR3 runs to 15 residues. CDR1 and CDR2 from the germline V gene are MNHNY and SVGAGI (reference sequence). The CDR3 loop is CASSYSGLGDSPLHF. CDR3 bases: TGTGCCAGCAGTTACTCTGGTCTCGGGGATTCACCCCTCCACTTT.

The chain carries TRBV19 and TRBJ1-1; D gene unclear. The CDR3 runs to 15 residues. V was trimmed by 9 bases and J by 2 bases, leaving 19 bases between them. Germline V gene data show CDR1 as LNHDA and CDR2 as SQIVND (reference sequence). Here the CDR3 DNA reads TGTGCCAGAGGGATTGAAGTAGCGGGAAACACTGAAGCTTTCTTT. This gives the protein CARGIEVAGNTEAFF.

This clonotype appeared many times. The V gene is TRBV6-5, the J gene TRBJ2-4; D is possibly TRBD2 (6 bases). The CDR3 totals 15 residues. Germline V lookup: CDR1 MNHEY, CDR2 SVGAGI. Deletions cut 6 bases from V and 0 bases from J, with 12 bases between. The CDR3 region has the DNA TGTGCCAGCAGACCTAGCGATCTAGCCAAAAACATTCAGTACTTC. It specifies CASRPSDLAKNIQYF.

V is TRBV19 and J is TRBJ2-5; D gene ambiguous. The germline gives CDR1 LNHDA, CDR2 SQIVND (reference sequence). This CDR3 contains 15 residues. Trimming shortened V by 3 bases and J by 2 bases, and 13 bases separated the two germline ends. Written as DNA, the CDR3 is TGTGCCAGTAGTATTTCCAGGACCATACAAGAGACCCAGTACTTC. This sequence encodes CASSISRTIQETQYF.

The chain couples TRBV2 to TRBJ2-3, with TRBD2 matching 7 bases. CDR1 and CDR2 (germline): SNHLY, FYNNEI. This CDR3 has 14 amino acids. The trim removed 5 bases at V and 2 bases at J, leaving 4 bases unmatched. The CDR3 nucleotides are TGTGCCAGCAGTCTGAGCGGGGTCACAGATACGCAGTATTTT. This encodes CASSLSGVTDTQYF.

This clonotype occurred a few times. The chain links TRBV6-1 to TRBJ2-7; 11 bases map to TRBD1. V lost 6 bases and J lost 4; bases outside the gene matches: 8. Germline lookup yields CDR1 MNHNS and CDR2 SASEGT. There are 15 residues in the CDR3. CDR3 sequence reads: CASRGDRGNPYEQYV. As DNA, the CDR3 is TGTGCCAGCAGGGGGGACAGGGGGAACCCTTACGAGCAGTACGTC.

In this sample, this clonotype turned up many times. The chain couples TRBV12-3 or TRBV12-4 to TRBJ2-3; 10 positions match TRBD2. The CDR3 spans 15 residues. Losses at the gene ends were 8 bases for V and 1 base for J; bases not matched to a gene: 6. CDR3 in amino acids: CASRQLAGGTDTQYF. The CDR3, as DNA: TGTGCCAGCCGTCAGCTAGCGGGGGGCACAGATACGCAGTATTTT.

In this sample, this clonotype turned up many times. CDR3 residues: CASSLAEAWETQYF. In nucleotides, the CDR3 is TGCGCCAGCAGCTTGGCCGAGGCGTGGGAGACCCAGTACTTC. The J gene is TRBJ2-5, the V gene TRBV5-1, with unresolved D. The V and J ends lost 0 bases and 5 bases respectively, with 11 bases between them. The CDR3 contains 14 residues. Per germline, CDR1 SGHRS and CDR2 YFSETQ.

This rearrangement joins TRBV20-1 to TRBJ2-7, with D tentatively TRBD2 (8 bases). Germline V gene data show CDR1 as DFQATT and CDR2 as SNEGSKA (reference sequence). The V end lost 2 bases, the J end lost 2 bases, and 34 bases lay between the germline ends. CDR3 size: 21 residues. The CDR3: CSARSGDRALVIAGSPYEQYV. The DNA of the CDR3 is TGCAGTGCTAGATCAGGTGACAGGGCCTTAGTTATAGCGGGAAGCCCCTACGAGCAGTACGTC.

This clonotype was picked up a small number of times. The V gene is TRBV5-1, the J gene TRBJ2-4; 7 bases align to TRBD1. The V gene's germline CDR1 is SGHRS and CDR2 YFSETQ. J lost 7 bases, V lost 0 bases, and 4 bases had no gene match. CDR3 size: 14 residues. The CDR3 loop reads CASSLEQGWNIQYF. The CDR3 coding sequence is TGCGCCAGCAGCTTGGAACAGGGGTGGAACATTCAGTACTTC. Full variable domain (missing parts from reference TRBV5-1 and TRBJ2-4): KAGVTQTPRYLIKTRGQQVTLSCSPISGHRSVSWYQQTPGQGLQFLFEYFSETQRNKGNFPGRFSGRQFSNSRSEMNVSTLELGDSALYLCASSLEQGWNIQYFGAGTRLSVL.